The 26 T cell receptor beta chains given below trace back to one sample, sequenced in a study of T cell responses to AZD1222 COVID-19 vaccine. Libraries were prepared by immunoSEQ multiplex PCR; TCRdb keeps only in-frame clonotypes and omits some of them. The sample gives 130,000 or so clones, over 85% of which show up once; around 1% is in the top ten. The material was peripheral blood, obtained on day 0 of MenACWY control vaccination. These TCRs come from an adult in good health.

The chain couples TRBV19 to TRBJ1-5, with no clear D. From germline, CDR1 is LNHDA and CDR2 SQIVND (reference sequence). The V and J ends lost 2 bases and 1 base respectively, with 9 bases between them. The CDR3 loop spans 15 amino acids. The chain's CDR3 is CASSITGRSNQPQHF. As DNA, the CDR3 is TGTGCCAGTAGTATAACCGGACGGAGCAATCAGCCCCAGCATTTT. The variable domain in full, completed from reference TRBV19 and TRBJ1-5, reads DGGITQSPKYLFRKEGQNVTLSCEQNLNHDAMYWYRQDPGQGLRLIYYSQIVNDFQKGDIAEGYSVSREKKESFPLTVTSAQKNPTAFYLCASSITGRSNQPQHFGDGTRLSIL.

J is TRBJ1-1 and V is TRBV2; D not resolved. V dropped 5 bases and J dropped 4 bases, with 14 bases sitting between them. The CDR3 runs to 14 residues. Germline-derived CDR1 and CDR2 are SNHLY and FYNNEI. Here the CDR3 reads CASSRDGFGTEAFF. In DNA, the CDR3 is TGTGCCAGCAGTCGAGACGGATTTGGCACTGAAGCTTTCTTT. Based on the CDR3 plus reference TRBV2 and TRBJ1-1, the full variable domain is EPEVTQTPSHQVTQMGQEVILRCVPISNHLYFYWYRQILGQKVEFLVSFYNNEISEKSEIFDDQFSVERPDGSNFTLKIRSTKLEDSAMYFCASSRDGFGTEAFFGQGTRLTVV.

The chain has TRBV5-5 and TRBJ2-7; 7 nucleotides align to TRBD1. The CDR3 is made up of 15 amino acids. The germline CDR1 and CDR2 sequences are SGHKS and YYEKEE (reference sequence). J was trimmed by 0 bases and V by 3 bases; bases with no gene match: 6. In DNA form, the CDR3 reads TGTGCCAGCAGCTGGACGACAGGGTCCTCCTACGAGCAGTACTTC. Translation gives CASSWTTGSSYEQYF.

The V and J genes are TRBV28 and TRBJ1-4; 7 bases align to TRBD1. V shed 3 bases, J shed 7 bases, and the junction held 5 bases outside the gene matches. The length of the CDR3 is 14 residues. Germline V gene lookup returns CDR1 MDHEN and CDR2 SYDVKM. The CDR3 loop is CASSFGTVGEKLFF. DNA for the CDR3: TGTGCCAGCAGTTTTGGGACAGTCGGTGAAAAACTGTTTTTT.

This clone has just one count. This sequence joins TRBV14 and TRBJ2-1, with D tentatively TRBD2 (5 bases). The CDR3 is made up of 16 amino acids. The V end was cut by 4 bases, the J end by 0 bases, with 13 bases between. CDR1 and CDR2 from the germline V gene are SGHDN and FVKESK. CDR3 nucleotide sequence: TGTGCCAGCAGCCCCTACGGCCGGGGCTCCTACAATGAGCAGTTCTTC. Its protein is CASSPYGRGSYNEQFF.

This rearrangement joins TRBV30 to TRBJ2-5, with no clear D. V lost 5 bases, J lost 1 base, and 8 bases lay in between. The CDR3 loop spans 12 amino acids. Germline CDR1 and CDR2: GTSNPN and SVGIG (reference sequence). The CDR3 coding sequence is TGTGCCTGGGACCTAGGCCAAGAGACCCAGTACTTC. This translates into CAWDLGQETQYF.

With regard to this clone: Other DNA sequences in the same sample also yield this CDR3. This rearrangement joins TRBV11-2 to TRBJ2-5, with 8 bases lining up with TRBD2. The junction had 1 base not matched to a gene; V was cut back by 2 bases and J by 2 bases. Germline V CDR1 and CDR2: SGHAT, FQNNGV. The CDR3 has 14 amino acids. The DNA of the CDR3 is TGTGCCAGCAGCTTATCGGGGGGGCAAGAGACCCAGTACTTC. Translated: CASSLSGGQETQYF.

This clone showed up just a few times. This chain uses TRBV6-6 with TRBJ1-4; D remains unclear. The CDR3 loop spans 14 amino acids. Per germline, CDR1 MNHNY and CDR2 SVGAGI (reference sequence). V lost 4 bases and J lost 0, with 6 bases in between. DNA of the CDR3: TGTGCCAGCAGTTCGCATGCAACTAATGAAAAACTGTTTTTT. It translates to CASSSHATNEKLFF.

The rearrangement uses TRBV30 and TRBJ1-2; TRBD1 matches 8 bases. Trimming cost V 4 bases and J 4 bases; bases outside gene matches: 11. Germline V gene sequence: CDR1 GTSNPN, CDR2 SVGIG (reference sequence). The CDR3 is made up of 15 amino acids. The CDR3 loop reads CAWTRGQEAGYGYTF. In DNA, the CDR3 is TGTGCCTGGACAAGGGGACAGGAGGCTGGCTATGGCTACACCTTC. Full variable domain (remainder filled in from reference TRBV30 and TRBJ1-2): SQTIHQWPATLVQPVGSPLSLECTVEGTSNPNLYWYRQAAGRGLQLLFYSVGIGQISSEVPQNLSASRPQDRQFILSSKKLLLSDSGFYLCAWTRGQEAGYGYTFGSGTRLTVV.

The chain is built from TRBV6-2 or TRBV6-3 and TRBJ2-1; TRBD2 matches at 10 bases. Per germline, CDR1 MNHEY and CDR2 SVGEGT. With 4 bases clipped from V and 5 bases from J, the junction kept 8 bases outside the gene matches. The CDR3 totals 16 residues. The CDR3 loop reads CASSSRYSGGNNEQFF. The CDR3 coding sequence is TGTGCCAGCAGTTCTAGATATAGCGGGGGGAACAATGAGCAGTTCTTC.

The chain combines TRBV28 with TRBJ2-7, with D perhaps matching TRBD1 (5 bases). The CDR3 length is 12 residues. Germline assignment: CDR1 MDHEN and CDR2 SYDVKM. Trimming pared 6 bases from V and 5 bases from J, leaving 11 bases between. CDR3 amino acids: CASSGDSHEQYF. DNA for the CDR3: TGTGCCAGCAGCGGTGACAGCCACGAGCAGTACTTC.

This clone appeared a few times. The gene calls are TRBV6-4 and TRBJ2-1; 11 bases are shared with TRBD2. Per the germline V gene, CDR1 is MRHNA and CDR2 is SNTAGT. The CDR3 has 15 amino acids. The junction had 0 bases not matched to a gene; V was cut back by 3 bases and J by 2 bases. In DNA form, the CDR3 reads TGTGCCAGCAGTGAGGGACTAGCGGCCTACAATGAGCAGTTCTTC. Protein product: CASSEGLAAYNEQFF.

This clone was counted once. The chain combines TRBV28 with TRBJ2-7; 8 bases fit TRBD2. V trimming: 2 bases; J trimming: 7 bases; junction bases outside the gene matches: 10. The CDR3 has 15 residues. CDR1 MDHEN and CDR2 SYDVKM come from the germline V gene. The CDR3, as DNA: TGTGCCAGCAGTTTACCGGGACTAGACCGAGGAGAGCAGTACTTC. This gives the protein CASSLPGLDRGEQYF.

The gene calls are TRBV9 and TRBJ1-1, with D maybe TRBD1 (5 bases). The CDR3 loop spans 13 amino acids. Germline CDR1 is SGDLS and CDR2 is YYNGEE. V gave up 0 bases and J gave up 4 bases, with 7 bases separating them. CDR3 sequence reads: CASSVGGITEAFF. CDR3 coding DNA: TGTGCCAGCAGCGTAGGGGGCATCACTGAAGCTTTCTTT.

The chain has TRBV10-3 and TRBJ1-1; TRBD1 might be the D (5 bases). Trimming pared 0 bases from V and 4 bases from J, leaving 6 bases between. Germline loops: CDR1 ENHRY, CDR2 SYGVKD. This CDR3 is built from 13 residues. The DNA for the CDR3 is TGTGCCATCAGTGAGTCTGGGGCCACTGAAGCTTTCTTT. This sequence encodes CAISESGATEAFF.

The rearrangement uses TRBV10-1 and TRBJ1-2; TRBD1 might be the D (6 bases). This CDR3 has 14 amino acids. Germline CDR1 and CDR2: WNHNN and SYGVQD (reference sequence). Trimming took 4 bases from V and 1 from J, leaving 10 bases between them. CDR3 DNA: TGCGCCAGCAGTGCGGAGGGGGGTAACTATGGCTACACCTTC. This encodes CASSAEGGNYGYTF.

The CDR3 DNA reads TGCGCCAGCGACTCGACCCCCGGGGGACTTAGGAGTAACTATGGCTACACCTTC. It specifies CASDSTPGGLRSNYGYTF. The chain is built from TRBV4-1 and TRBJ1-2, with a possible D match to TRBD1 (5 bases). CDR1 and CDR2 from the germline V gene are MGHRA and YSYEKL. The CDR3 covers 18 residues. V lost 8 bases to trimming and J lost 1 base, with 26 bases between them.

CDR3 DNA: TGTGCCAGTAGTCAGGCGAACACTGAAGCTTTCTTT. It translates to CASSQANTEAFF. V gene TRBV19 combines with J gene TRBJ1-1; D gene ambiguous. This CDR3 region has 12 residues. V was trimmed by 5 bases and J by 1 base, leaving 5 bases between them. Germline V gene lookup returns CDR1 LNHDA and CDR2 SQIVND (reference sequence).

V usage is TRBV27 and J usage is TRBJ2-1, with D unclear. This CDR3 has 13 amino acids. The germline gives CDR1 MNHEY, CDR2 SMNVEV (reference sequence). Trimming left V 4 bases short and J 6 bases short, with 10 bases between. The CDR3 loop is CASSSSSINEQFF. For the CDR3, the DNA is TGTGCCAGCAGTTCCAGCAGCATCAATGAGCAGTTCTTC.

This clone appeared once. CDR3 residues: CASSQTSERHEQYF. The CDR3 nucleotides read TGTGCCAGCAGCCAGACCAGCGAACGACACGAGCAGTACTTC. The rearrangement joins TRBV7-9 to TRBJ2-7; D call uncertain. Germline V gene sequence: CDR1 SEHNR, CDR2 FQNEAQ (reference sequence). The CDR3 is 14 residues long. The germline V and J ends were trimmed by 5 bases and 5 bases, with 16 bases remaining between them.

The chain joins TRBV10-1 to TRBJ1-4; TRBD1 might be the D (5 bases). This CDR3 has 16 amino acids. Trimming removed 9 bases at V and 5 bases at J, with 22 bases between. CDR1 is WNHNN and CDR2 is SYGVQD in the germline V gene (reference sequence). CDR3 DNA sequence: TGCGCCAGATCCGGCCGCGCCGCAGGGTCGAATGAAAAACTGTTTTTT. Its protein is CARSGRAAGSNEKLFF.

CDR3 amino acids: CASSPSQDQPQHF. The CDR3 coding sequence is TGTGCCAGCTCACCGAGCCAGGATCAGCCCCAGCATTTT. This rearrangement joins TRBV18 to TRBJ1-5; the D is unclear. CDR1 KGHSH and CDR2 LQKENI come from the germline V gene. This CDR3 spans 13 amino acids. V was shortened by 3 bases and J by 5 bases, with 8 bases between the two germline ends.

V gene TRBV27 combines with J gene TRBJ2-1; D is undetermined. Looked up from germline, CDR1 is MNHEY and CDR2 is SMNVEV (reference sequence). The V gene lost 3 bases and the J gene lost 4 bases, with 1 base spanning the gap. The CDR3 sequence is 11 residues long. The CDR3 coding sequence is TGTGCCAGCAGTTTGTACAATGAGCAGTTCTTC. Translation: CASSLYNEQFF.

V is TRBV13 and J is TRBJ1-1; D perhaps matches TRBD1 (6 bases). With 0 bases removed from V and 5 bases from J, the gap between germline ends came to 13 bases. Germline CDR1 is PRHDT and CDR2 is FYEKMQ (reference sequence). The CDR3 is made up of 15 amino acids. CDR3 sequence (DNA): TGTGCCAGCAGCTTAGGCACTACAGGGTATACTGAAGCTTTCTTT. Its translation is CASSLGTTGYTEAFF. The complete variable domain, with remaining parts taken from reference TRBV13 and TRBJ1-1, reads AAGVIQSPRHLIKEKRETATLKCYPIPRHDTVYWYQQGPGQDPQFLISFYEKMQSDKGSIPDRFSAQQFSDYHSELNMSSLELGDSALYFCASSLGTTGYTEAFFGQGTRLTVV.

The V call is TRBV7-6, the J call TRBJ1-1, with TRBD1 matching over 9 bases. Trimming at V came to 1 base and at J to 1 base, leaving 1 base not matched to a gene. In germline, CDR1 is SGHVS, CDR2 FNYEAQ. The CDR3 spans 15 residues. The CDR3 DNA reads as TGTGCCAGCAGCTTAGAACAGGGGGCGAACACTGAAGCTTTCTTT. It codes for CASSLEQGANTEAFF.

The gene calls are TRBV7-9 and TRBJ1-1, with TRBD1 matching over 8 bases. Germline CDR1 SEHNR, CDR2 FQNEAQ (reference sequence). This CDR3 is built from 15 residues. The J segment lost 0 bases and the V segment lost 1 base, leaving 1 base of the junction unmatched. CDR3 DNA sequence: TGTGCCAGCAGCTTAGGGACAGGGATGAACACTGAAGCTTTCTTT. Amino acid sequence: CASSLGTGMNTEAFF.